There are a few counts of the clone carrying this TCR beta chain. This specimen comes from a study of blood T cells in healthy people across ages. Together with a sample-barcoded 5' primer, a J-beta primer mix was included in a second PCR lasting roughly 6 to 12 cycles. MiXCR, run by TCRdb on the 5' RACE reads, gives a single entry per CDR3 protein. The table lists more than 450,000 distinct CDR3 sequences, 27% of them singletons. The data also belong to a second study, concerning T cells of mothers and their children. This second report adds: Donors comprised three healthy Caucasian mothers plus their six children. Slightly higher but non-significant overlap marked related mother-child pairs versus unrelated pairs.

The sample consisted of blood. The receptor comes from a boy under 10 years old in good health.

CDR3 nucleotides: TGTGCCAGCAGTTTTGGCACAGGGGGCCGGTATGGCTACACCTTC. It specifies CASSFGTGGRYGYTF. The rearrangement uses TRBV12-3 or TRBV12-4 and TRBJ1-2; 9 bases fit TRBD1. V dropped 3 bases and J dropped 5; count of bases not matched to a gene: 7. The CDR3 has 15 residues.